This T cell receptor (beta chain) is drawn from a study of blood T cell repertoires in COVID-19 (dated by TCRdb to 2019 to 2021). About the study as a whole: Samples covering the acute and convalescent phases of COVID-19 were provided by collaborators in the United States, Italy and Spain. The prospective study material was composed of cDNA or gDNA derived from T cells, B-cell-depleted T cells, or PBMCs. Deeply sampled blood TCRbeta repertoires from subjects exposed to, actively infected with, or recovered from COVID-19 were included in the dataset. The repertoires were released in a freely available public database meant as a resource for research on the immune response to SARS-CoV-2. Samples came from the ongoing ImmuneRACE study (first 160 participants) plus 1,254 subjects from 6 global collaborators. The sample metadata nearly always contained a de-identified subject ID, COVID-19 status, age in years and sex. Where available, HLA class I and class II types were obtained from metadata supplied by the sample provider rather than from assay-based typing. Here is what the overall study found, with its caveats: The amount of clinical and demographic metadata varied by source and participant and was provided uncurated.

As concerns this clone: No antigen is known for it. It has no much larger one-base neighbor in the sample; base qualities were not kept.

In Seattle, one collaborating source enrolled patients while the infection was active and tracked those patients longitudinally over the course of disease. The collaborating institutions used their own protocols to collect whole blood in K2EDTA tubes. For TCRbeta analysis, collaborators shipped samples in one of three forms: frozen whole blood, isolated PBMCs, or DNA extracted from either of those sample types. TCRbeta CDR3 regions were amplified from genomic DNA by means of the immunoSEQ Assay, a bias-controlled multiplex PCR. Under the source paper's analysis protocol: Nucleated cell counts per sample were estimated from amplification of reference gene primers within the assay. Sequence reads were collapsed and filtered to measure the absolute abundance of every unique TCRbeta CDR3 rearrangement. For each sample, productive Simpson clonality was calculated as the square root of Simpson's diversity index across productive rearrangements. TCRdb carries this immuneACCESS record with in-frame sequences only. Its versions omit some clonotypes, under half of them owing to an unresolved V gene in the studies checked, with the rest unexplained. The V and J calls and the clone size are those of that table, but D and trimming were determined from the DNA. The sample data list about 360,000 clones, and approximately 86% of these were observed just once. The biggest ten clones account for 7.1% of the sample.

The sequence derives from a woman aged 55-70 years with COVID-19, enrolled during active disease. The sample consisted of peripheral blood.

The CDR3 region: CASRGPLGGYTF. The DNA sequence reads TGTGCCTCCAGGGGGCCTTTGGGAGGCTACACCTTC. The chain joins TRBV6-5 to TRBJ1-2; 8 central bases correspond to TRBD1. Looking up the germline V gene yields CDR1 MNHEY and CDR2 SVGAGI. The CDR3, from cysteine to phenylalanine, totals 12 residues. Of all the DNA, just the CDR3 is kept, 36 bases in frame from base 1. The germline V and J ends show losses of 11 bases and 8 bases respectively, and no gene match explains 10 bases of the junction.